Presented here are 18 T cell receptor beta chains from one specimen sequenced in a study of CD8 T cells in ankylosing spondylitis (dated by TCRdb to the late 2010s). The library was made by 5' RACE. Sequencing used an Illumina HiSeq 2500. Using fastp trimming at Q25 and MiXCR clonotype assembly, TCRdb reanalyzed the public sequencing data and kept in-frame beta chains. CDR3 protein duplicates are merged, each entry listing the most common genes and DNA. Within this sample are roughly 240,000 distinct CDR3 sequences, with roughly 8% of them counted one time only. Roughly 4.9% of the sample belongs to the ten largest clones. The material sequenced was blood, either unsorted or a sorted T cell fraction (not recorded which). These TCRs come from a female donor with ankylosing spondylitis or in good health (not recorded which).

The sample holds many counts of this clonotype. The chain uses TRBV7-8 and TRBJ2-7, with 9 bases that match TRBD2. Looked up from germline, CDR1 is SGHVS and CDR2 is FQNEAQ. The CDR3 totals 15 residues. J gave up 3 bases and V 3 bases, and 6 bases lay outside the gene matches. The CDR3 nucleotides are TGTGCCAGCAGCTTGAGCGGGAGGATCGGCTACGAGCAGTACTTC. This codes for CASSLSGRIGYEQYF.

This clonotype was detected ten times or more. The chain combines TRBV5-1 with TRBJ2-7; 10 nucleotides align to TRBD2. Losses at the gene ends were 3 bases for V and 1 base for J; bases not matched to a gene: 4. The CDR3 is 15 residues long. CDR1 and CDR2 from the germline V gene are SGHRS and YFSETQ. The CDR3 sequence is CASSSSGSISYEQYF. For the CDR3, the DNA is TGCGCCAGCAGCTCTAGCGGGAGTATTTCCTACGAGCAGTACTTC.

This chain connects TRBV28 to TRBJ1-2; the D is unclear. Germline V gene lookup returns CDR1 MDHEN and CDR2 SYDVKM. The CDR3 spans 14 residues. Trimming removed 6 bases from V and 5 bases from J, with 16 bases in between. The DNA for the CDR3 is TGTGCCAGCAGACCTCAATTCGCGGCATATGGCTACACCTTC. It specifies CASRPQFAAYGYTF.

This clonotype was counted ten times or more. This chain connects TRBV7-2 to TRBJ2-1; the D gene is possibly TRBD1 (5 bases). The CDR3 has 15 residues. CDR1 and CDR2 (germline): SGHTA, FQGNSA. The ends were cut back, 3 bases at V and 5 bases at J, with 14 bases in the middle. The chain's CDR3 is CASSLTQGSHNEQFF. CDR3 nucleotides: TGTGCCAGCAGCTTGACGCAGGGTAGCCACAATGAGCAGTTCTTC.

This clonotype was detected ten times or more. The CDR3 region is CAWSVLREETQYF. The DNA of the CDR3 is TGTGCCTGGAGTGTACTCAGGGAAGAGACCCAGTACTTC. V and J are TRBV30 and TRBJ2-5; D may be TRBD1 (5 bases). Germline CDR1 and CDR2: GTSNPN and SVGIG (reference sequence). The CDR3 has 13 amino acids. The germline V and J ends were trimmed by 0 bases and 3 bases, with 8 bases remaining between them.

This clonotype was counted ten times or more. The chain carries TRBV29-1 and TRBJ1-3, with D perhaps matching TRBD1 (5 bases). The V and J ends lost 6 bases and 8 bases respectively, with 17 bases between them. This CDR3 region has 13 residues. The germline V gene has CDR1 SQVTM and CDR2 ANQGSEA. CDR3: CSVLRVTGDTIYF. Written as DNA, the CDR3 is TGCAGCGTCCTCCGTGTGACGGGGGACACCATATATTTT.

A word on this clonotype: This may be a read error, as it is one base from a much larger clone. The CDR3 is CASSLYTDRQYF. In nucleotides, the CDR3 is TGTGCCAGCAGCCTCTACACAGATAGGCAGTATTTT. The rearrangement links TRBV7-2 to TRBJ2-3; D is ambiguous. The germline gives CDR1 SGHTA, CDR2 FQGNSA. The CDR3 covers 12 residues.

This clonotype was recorded at least ten times. J is TRBJ1-1 and V is TRBV5-1; the D gene is possibly TRBD1 (5 bases). CDR3 size: 12 residues. Trimming removed 7 bases at V and 1 base at J, with 8 bases between. Germline V CDR1 and CDR2: SGHRS, YFSETQ. CDR3 coding DNA: TGCGCCAGCCGGGGCAAGAACACTGAAGCTTTCTTT. Encoded protein: CASRGKNTEAFF.

This clonotype was counted at least ten times. The genes are TRBV2 and TRBJ2-5; 7 bases are shared with TRBD2. The V gene's germline CDR1 is SNHLY and CDR2 FYNNEI. The V gene end was trimmed by 5 bases and the J gene end by 5 bases; junction bases not matched to a gene: 17. The CDR3 is made up of 17 amino acids. CDR3 DNA sequence: TGTGCCAGCAGTCCCAGTACGCGACTAGCCCCTGGGGAGACCCAGTACTTC. Its translation is CASSPSTRLAPGETQYF. Looking up the rest from reference TRBV2 and TRBJ2-5 gives the full variable domain: EPEVTQTPSHQVTQMGQEVILRCVPISNHLYFYWYRQILGQKVEFLVSFYNNEISEKSEIFDDQFSVERPDGSNFTLKIRSTKLEDSAMYFCASSPSTRLAPGETQYFGPGTRLLVL.

In its sample, this clonotype was seen many times. V and J are TRBV10-2 and TRBJ2-7; TRBD1 matches 7 bases. CDR3 length: 13 amino acids. Unmatched junction bases numbered 7, after V lost 6 bases and J lost 5 bases. CDR1 is WSHSY and CDR2 is SAAADI in the germline V gene. CDR3 sequence reads: CASSGTAINEQYF. DNA for the CDR3: TGCGCCAGCAGCGGGACAGCCATTAACGAGCAGTACTTC.

This clonotype was picked up many times. V and J are TRBV10-3 and TRBJ2-5, with no clear D. CDR3 length equals 14 residues. Germline loops: CDR1 ENHRY, CDR2 SYGVKD. Trimming took 3 bases from V and 4 from J, leaving 12 bases between them. The CDR3 nucleotides read TGTGCCATCAGTGACACCAAATTAGGAGAGACCCAGTACTTC. Encoded protein: CAISDTKLGETQYF.

The table lists this clonotype with many counts. V and J are TRBV6-1 and TRBJ1-3, with unresolved D. Per germline, CDR1 MNHNS and CDR2 SASEGT. The CDR3 covers 14 residues. V lost 4 bases and J lost 1, with 8 bases in between. CDR3 residues: CASSVSASGNTIYF. CDR3 sequence (DNA): TGTGCCAGCAGTGTCTCGGCATCTGGAAACACCATATATTTT.

This clonotype showed up many times. The gene calls are TRBV6-2 or TRBV6-3 and TRBJ1-3, with D possibly matching TRBD1 (5 bases). Germline CDR1 reads MNHEY; CDR2 reads SVGEGT. The CDR3 spans 14 residues. Trimming left V 7 bases short and J 0 bases short, with 10 bases between. Written as DNA, the CDR3 is TGTGCCAGCACCCGGGGGAGCTCTGGAAACACCATATATTTT. Translation gives CASTRGSSGNTIYF.

The V gene is TRBV12-3 or TRBV12-4, the J gene TRBJ2-1, with 11 bases fitting TRBD1. CDR3 length: 17 amino acids. J was trimmed by 7 bases and V by 5 bases; bases with no gene match: 13. CDR3 DNA: TGTGCCAGCAGTCCCAGCGGACAGGGGGCACTCGATAATGAGCAGTTCTTC. Protein sequence: CASSPSGQGALDNEQFF.

The chain recombines TRBV7-2 with TRBJ1-2; the D gene is possibly TRBD1 (5 bases). The CDR3 consists of 15 residues. With 1 base removed from V and 6 bases from J, the gap between germline ends came to 15 bases. Germline assignment: CDR1 SGHTA and CDR2 FQGNSA. CDR3 sequence (DNA): TGTGCCAGCAGCTTAGAAGGGACCGTCGGGAATGGCTACACCTTC. Translating gives CASSLEGTVGNGYTF.

This clonotype was counted at least ten times. V is TRBV5-1 and J is TRBJ2-5, with D possibly called TRBD1 or TRBD2 (6 bases each). V was pared by 0 bases and J by 5 bases, with 11 bases between. CDR1 SGHRS and CDR2 YFSETQ come from the germline V gene. This CDR3 is built from 14 residues. The CDR3 sequence is CASSLVVGGETQYF. As DNA, the CDR3 is TGCGCCAGCAGCTTGGTTGTAGGGGGGGAGACCCAGTACTTC.

In nucleotides, the CDR3 is TGTGCCAGCAGCCAGGGGACTACGCCTGGGGAGCTGTTTTTT. Its protein is CASSQGTTPGELFF. The chain employs TRBV3-1 and TRBJ2-2, with TRBD2 identical over 7 bases. CDR3 length: 14 amino acids. V trimming: 3 bases; J trimming: 8 bases; junction bases outside the gene matches: 6. CDR1 is LGHDT and CDR2 is YNNKEL in the germline V gene (reference sequence).

This clonotype has ten or more counts. The rearrangement uses TRBV5-5 and TRBJ2-2, with 16 bases that match TRBD2. The CDR3 sequence is 16 residues long. Germline-derived CDR1 and CDR2 are SGHKS and YYEKEE (reference sequence). Trimming removed 4 bases from V and 6 bases from J; junction bases left unmatched: 3. CDR3 protein: CASSKGLAGGPGELFF. The DNA for the CDR3 is TGTGCCAGCAGCAAGGGACTAGCGGGAGGGCCCGGGGAGCTGTTTTTT.